The present TCR beta chain was sequenced within a study of shared clonotypes between healthy human individuals. The assay used deep level. Researchers divided each subset's genomic DNA evenly across several immunoSEQ plates. The data were produced by immunoSEQ multiplex PCR, yet TCRdb's version contains in-frame clones alone and is incomplete. The sample consists of approximately 1,500,000 clones, 98% of them appearing once. The study's findings and limits: Clonotype sharing among donors, it was expected, would be affected by sequencing depth.

Worth noting for this clone: Its specificity is unknown.

J lost 7 bases, V lost 0 bases, and 3 bases had no gene match. The CDR3 covers 14 residues. Germline CDR1 is LGHNA and CDR2 is YSLEER. The chain has TRBV4-3 and TRBJ1-3; 7 nucleotides agree with TRBD1. The specimen was naive CD4+ T cells sorted from blood. Subset defined: CD45RA+ positively selected. This clonotype was sampled from a man aged 25 to 40 in good health. The CDR3 loop is CASSQEDRVNTIYF. As DNA, the CDR3 is TGCGCCAGCAGCCAAGAAGACAGGGTCAACACCATATATTTT.